This T cell receptor beta chain emerged from a study of early T cells in non-severe SARS-CoV-2 infection. Background on the study: Unpaired chains resulted from sequencing bulk RNA of unsorted whole blood.

Via MiXCR, TCRdb re-called the 5' RACE reads, giving one row per CDR3 protein. The table lists about 48,000 distinct CDR3 sequences, about 9.2% of them singletons. This TCR was recovered from an adult who was a healthcare worker with PCR-confirmed SARS-CoV-2 infection or an uninfected control (not recorded which). The specimen sequenced was whole blood.

The CDR3 DNA is TGTGCCAGCAGCTTTGGGACAGGCCAGGCTCAGCCCCAGCATTTT. Translated: CASSFGTGQAQPQHF. The rearrangement links TRBV5-6 to TRBJ1-5; 8 bases line up with TRBD1. CDR3 size: 15 residues. V lost 2 bases to trimming and J lost 6 bases; unmatched junction nucleotides: 7. Germline lookup yields CDR1 SGHDT and CDR2 YYEEEE.